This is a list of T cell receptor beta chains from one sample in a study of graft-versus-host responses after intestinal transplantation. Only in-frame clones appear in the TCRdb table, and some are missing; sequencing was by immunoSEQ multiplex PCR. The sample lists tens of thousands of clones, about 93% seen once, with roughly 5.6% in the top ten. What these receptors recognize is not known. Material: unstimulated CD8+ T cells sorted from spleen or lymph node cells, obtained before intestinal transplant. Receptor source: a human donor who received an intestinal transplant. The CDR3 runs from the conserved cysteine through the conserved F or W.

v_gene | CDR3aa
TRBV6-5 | CASSYGVAGVDTQYF
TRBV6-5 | CASSPSSGRSETRYF
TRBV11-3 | CASSLSRSDNEQFF
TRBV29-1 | CSVVTGSNNEQFF
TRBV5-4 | CASSLILSGTWETQYF
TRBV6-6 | CASSLAGETYEQYF
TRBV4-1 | CASSPSTGGYEQYF
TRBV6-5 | CASSPQGVEQYF
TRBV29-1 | CSVPRGDRETQYF
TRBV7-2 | CASRKREPSHEQYF
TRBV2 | CASRSVAEAFF
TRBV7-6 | CASSLDLPGELFF
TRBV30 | CAWKIFEGLPYNEQFF
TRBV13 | CASRGITRGSSTDTQYF
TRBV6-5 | CASSYGGTVADTQYF
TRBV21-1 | CASSGRLAGEETQYF
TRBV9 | CASSESGTDTQYF
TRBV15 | CATSRDIAGMQPQHF
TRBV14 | CASSPQGTEAFF
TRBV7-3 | CASSLPRGSYEQYF
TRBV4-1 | CASSHPRGQGEAFF
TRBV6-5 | CASSYGDFRGETQYF
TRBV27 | CASGTLSPGVPAFNSPLHF
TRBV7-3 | CASSEGQGTNTEAFF
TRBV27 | CASSLTWFRSPLHF